A selection of T cell receptor beta chains follows, all from one sample in a study of T-cell memory formation after mild COVID-19. TCRdb reanalysed the 5' RACE reads using MiXCR and keeps one entry per CDR3 protein. The sample has 390,000 or so distinct CDR3 sequences; 15% to 20% are singletons. The specimen was PBMCs or a T cell subset sorted from them (not recorded which). The receptors here all came from a man between 18 and 35 years old who had mild COVID-19 (a few samples of this study predate the infection). Cell type and time point are not known. Each CDR3 is given with its conserved first and last residue. Each record gives: clone size, J gene, V gene, CDR3 length, D gene, CDR3 protein, CDR3 DNA. A D gene is named only where the DNA matches it firmly. The listing skips clone size in some rows; elsewhere it reads once, few, many or a size class.

abundance: few
j_gene: TRBJ2-2
v_gene: TRBV28
len: 16
d_gene: NA
CDR3aa: CASKAVRLGYTGELFF
CDR3nt: TGTGCCAGCAAGGCGGTAAGGCTAGGATACACCGGGGAGCTGTTTTTT

abundance: few
j_gene: TRBJ2-1
v_gene: TRBV6-5
len: 16
d_gene: TRBD1
CDR3aa: CASSYSIGDRVYEQFF
CDR3nt: TGTGCCAGCAGTTACTCGATTGGGGACAGGGTCTATGAGCAGTTCTTC

abundance: NA
j_gene: TRBJ2-3
v_gene: TRBV7-2
len: 15
d_gene: NA
CDR3aa: CASSFGGVLTDTQYF
CDR3nt: TGTGCCAGCAGCTTCGGCGGGGTCCTTACAGATACGCAGTATTTT

abundance: few
j_gene: TRBJ2-3
v_gene: TRBV7-2
len: 15
d_gene: TRBD2
CDR3aa: CASSTSGGAPDTQYF
CDR3nt: TGTGCCAGCAGTACTAGCGGGGGGGCCCCGGATACGCAGTATTTT

abundance: once
j_gene: TRBJ1-1
v_gene: TRBV11-1
len: 14
d_gene: NA
CDR3aa: CASSLRDVRTEAFF
CDR3nt: TGTGCCAGCAGCTTACGGGACGTTAGGACTGAAGCTTTCTTT

abundance: few
j_gene: TRBJ1-2
v_gene: TRBV7-2
len: 12
d_gene: NA
CDR3aa: CASTRTDYGYTF
CDR3nt: TGTGCCAGCACCCGGACAGACTATGGCTACACCTTC

abundance: few
j_gene: TRBJ1-5
v_gene: TRBV4-1
len: 14
d_gene: NA
CDR3aa: CASSKLVENQPQHF
CDR3nt: TGCGCCAGCAGCAAACTGGTCGAGAATCAGCCCCAGCATTTT

abundance: NA
j_gene: TRBJ1-1
v_gene: TRBV12-5
len: 16
d_gene: NA
CDR3aa: CASGLGGTARNTEAFF
CDR3nt: TGTGCTAGTGGTTTGGGTGGGACTGCCAGAAACACTGAAGCTTTCTTT

abundance: NA
j_gene: TRBJ2-3
v_gene: TRBV7-9
len: 15
d_gene: TRBD2
CDR3aa: CASSRGTSGADTQYF
CDR3nt: TGTGCCAGCAGCCGGGGGACTAGCGGGGCAGATACGCAGTATTTT

abundance: NA
j_gene: TRBJ2-7
v_gene: TRBV18
len: 15
d_gene: NA
CDR3aa: CASSDNPGEVSEQYF
CDR3nt: TGTGCCAGCTCAGACAACCCTGGAGAGGTCTCCGAGCAGTACTTC

abundance: few
j_gene: TRBJ1-2
v_gene: TRBV16
len: 15
d_gene: TRBD1
CDR3aa: CASSPRTGGIYGYTF
CDR3nt: TGTGCCAGCAGCCCCCGGACAGGGGGGATATATGGCTACACCTTC

abundance: NA
j_gene: TRBJ1-5
v_gene: TRBV7-2
len: 15
d_gene: NA
CDR3aa: CASSLKGLTNQPQHF
CDR3nt: TGTGCCAGCAGCTTGAAAGGCCTGACCAATCAGCCCCAGCATTTT

abundance: NA
j_gene: TRBJ1-2
v_gene: TRBV4-3
len: 16
d_gene: NA
CDR3aa: CASSQEGGRSWYGYTF
CDR3nt: TGCGCCAGCAGCCAAGAAGGTGGCCGCAGCTGGTATGGCTACACCTTC

abundance: few
j_gene: TRBJ2-4
v_gene: TRBV28
len: 18
d_gene: TRBD1
CDR3aa: CASSPRPGTGSGKNIQYF
CDR3nt: TGTGCCAGCAGCCCCCGTCCCGGGACAGGGTCGGGCAAAAACATTCAGTACTTC

abundance: few
j_gene: TRBJ2-2
v_gene: TRBV5-1
len: 16
d_gene: NA
CDR3aa: CASSLKGGVNTGELFF
CDR3nt: TGCGCCAGCAGCTTGAAAGGAGGGGTGAACACCGGGGAGCTGTTTTTT

abundance: NA
j_gene: TRBJ2-5
v_gene: TRBV6-2/TRBV6-3
len: 12
d_gene: TRBD1
CDR3aa: CASGQGAKTQYF
CDR3nt: TGTGCCAGCGGACAGGGGGCGAAGACCCAGTACTTC

abundance: many
j_gene: TRBJ2-3
v_gene: TRBV5-1
len: 17
d_gene: TRBD2
CDR3aa: CASSLLTSGGSTDTQYF
CDR3nt: TGCGCCAGCAGCTTGTTAACTAGCGGCGGGAGCACAGATACGCAGTATTTT

abundance: NA
j_gene: TRBJ1-6
v_gene: TRBV4-3
len: 17
d_gene: TRBD1
CDR3aa: CASSQDRDSSYNSPLHF
CDR3nt: TGCGCCAGCAGCCAAGATAGGGACAGCTCCTATAATTCACCCCTCCACTTT